This T cell receptor (beta chain) stems from a study of blood T cell repertoires in COVID-19. About the research overall: Material from acute and convalescent COVID-19 was sourced from the United States, Italy and Spain. The cDNA or gDNA used as material had been derived from T cells, B-cell-depleted T cells, or PBMCs.

The repertoire was sequenced with immunoSEQ multiplex PCR; TCRdb's copy has only in-frame clones and lacks some. The table lists about 230,000 clones, around 80% of them singletons. The TCR was taken from a man aged 40-49 years who had recovered from COVID-19. Sequenced input: peripheral blood.

The CDR3 DNA reads TGTGCCAGCAGGGTGGACAGGGGCACAGATACGCAGTATTTT. Translating gives CASRVDRGTDTQYF. The chain employs TRBV6-5 and TRBJ2-3; 8 positions match TRBD1. The CDR3 spans 14 residues. Germline loops: CDR1 MNHEY, CDR2 SVGAGI. With 6 bases clipped from V and 1 base from J, the junction kept 3 bases outside the gene matches.